Shown below are 26 T cell receptor beta chains from a single sample sequenced in a study of monozygotic twins with inflammatory bowel disease. Using the 5' RACE reads, TCRdb records one entry per CDR3 protein without DNA. The repertoire table contains about 210,000 distinct CDR3 sequences. The sample consisted of blood. Every receptor here comes from a human donor with ulcerative colitis or Crohn's disease, or a healthy co-twin of an affected twin (not recorded which).

The chain links TRBV29-1 to TRBJ2-5; the TCRdb D gene call, TRBD1, has no DNA to confirm it. This CDR3 region has 13 residues. Germline CDR1 reads SQVTM; CDR2 reads ANQGSEA. The CDR3 loop reads CSAGTDLSETQYF.

This chain joins TRBV11-2 and TRBJ2-7; TCRdb names TRBD1, which stays unverified in the absence of DNA. The germline gives CDR1 SGHAT, CDR2 FQNNGV. There are 15 residues in the CDR3. The chain's CDR3 is CASSLGQVSSYEQYF. The full variable domain, in which reference TRBV11-2 and TRBJ2-7 provide the parts outside the CDR3, is EAGVAQSPRYKIIEKRQSVAFWCNPISGHATLYWYQQILGQGPKLLIQFQNNGVVDDSQLPKDRFSAERLKGVDSTLKIQPAKLEDSAVYLCASSLGQVSSYEQYFGPGTRLTVT.

The rearrangement joins TRBV12-3 or TRBV12-4 to TRBJ1-1; TCRdb calls TRBD1, which cannot be checked without DNA. This CDR3 spans 15 amino acids. CDR3 loop: CASSLLGQGWTEAFF.

The V call is TRBV20-1, the J call TRBJ2-3; without DNA, the TCRdb call of TRBD1 cannot be checked. Germline CDR1 and CDR2: DFQATT and SNEGSKA (reference sequence). The CDR3 consists of 15 residues. The CDR3 reads CSAREGQGSADTQYF.

The chain links TRBV5-1 to TRBJ2-5; the D call of TRBD2 rests on TCRdb alone, since no DNA is present to check it. The CDR3 extends over 18 amino acids. Germline V gene data show CDR1 as SGHRS and CDR2 as YFSETQ. The CDR3 region is CASSLVSLAGGPRETQYF. The entire variable domain, with the rest obtained from reference TRBV5-1 and TRBJ2-5, is as follows: KAGVTQTPRYLIKTRGQQVTLSCSPISGHRSVSWYQQTPGQGLQFLFEYFSETQRNKGNFPGRFSGRQFSNSRSEMNVSTLELGDSALYLCASSLVSLAGGPRETQYFGPGTRLLVL.

The V gene is TRBV29-1, the J gene TRBJ2-7; TCRdb indicates TRBD1, and absent DNA this call remains unverified. Germline V gene sequence: CDR1 SQVTM, CDR2 ANQGSEA. The CDR3 runs to 12 residues. CDR3 region: CSVVRGAYEQYF.

V usage is TRBV4-1 and J usage is TRBJ2-2. The CDR3 spans 14 residues. Germline V gives CDR1 MGHRA, CDR2 YSYEKL. CDR3 sequence: CASSPTARSGELFF.

The chain combines TRBV29-1 with TRBJ2-5; no DNA is available, so the TRBD1 call from TCRdb remains unchecked. Germline V gives CDR1 SQVTM, CDR2 ANQGSEA. The length of the CDR3 is 15 residues. This CDR3 reads CSVEGKGVMRETQYF.

This CDR3 is CASSLVDDHLTYEQYF. The chain employs TRBV7-2 and TRBJ2-7. CDR1 and CDR2 (germline): SGHTA, FQGNSA. This CDR3 spans 16 amino acids.

V usage is TRBV7-9 and J usage is TRBJ2-5; without DNA, the TCRdb call of TRBD1 cannot be checked. Germline CDR1 is SEHNR and CDR2 is FQNEAQ (reference sequence). The CDR3 consists of 15 residues. CDR3 sequence: CASSLFVGGLETQYF.

The chain uses TRBV5-5 and TRBJ1-4; TCRdb gives TRBD1 as the D gene, but with no DNA this cannot be confirmed. CDR1 is SGHKS and CDR2 is YYEKEE in the germline V gene (reference sequence). This CDR3 is built from 14 residues. CDR3 region: CASSGRGDNEKLFF.

The rearrangement uses TRBV7-9 and TRBJ1-4. CDR1 is SEHNR, CDR2 FQNEAQ, per germline (reference sequence). The CDR3 totals 14 residues. The CDR3 region is CASSFRTDNEKLFF.

The V and J genes are TRBV7-3 and TRBJ2-2; the D call of TRBD1 rests on TCRdb alone, since no DNA is present to check it. CDR1 and CDR2 (germline): SGHTA, FQGTGA. The CDR3 length is 17 residues. This chain's CDR3 is CASSPRGGFANTGELFF. The full variable domain, in which reference TRBV7-3 and TRBJ2-2 provide the parts outside the CDR3, is GAGVSQTPSNKVTEKGKYVELRCDPISGHTALYWYRQSLGQGPEFLIYFQGTGAADDSGLPNDRFFAVRPEGSVSTLKIQRTERGDSAVYLCASSPRGGFANTGELFFGEGSRLTVL.

This chain joins TRBV5-1 and TRBJ2-1. This CDR3 contains 14 residues. Germline values: CDR1 SGHRS, CDR2 YFSETQ. CDR3 region: CASSSRGRDNEQFF.

The rearrangement uses TRBV5-1 and TRBJ1-2; the D call from TCRdb, TRBD1, cannot be confirmed without DNA. Germline lookup yields CDR1 SGHRS and CDR2 YFSETQ. This CDR3 has 14 residues. The CDR3 region is CASSFSGGGYGYTF.

The rearrangement joins TRBV20-1 to TRBJ1-2; the D call from TCRdb, TRBD1, cannot be confirmed without DNA. The CDR3 has 14 residues. Germline V gene sequence: CDR1 DFQATT, CDR2 SNEGSKA (reference sequence). This CDR3 is CSASAPGQGNGYTF.

The chain uses TRBV27 and TRBJ1-5; TCRdb's D call, TRBD1, is unchecked because there is no DNA. The CDR3 runs to 14 residues. From germline, CDR1 is MNHEY and CDR2 SMNVEV (reference sequence). The CDR3: CASRRQGRSQPQHF.

The chain uses TRBV20-1 and TRBJ1-3; TCRdb selects TRBD1, and the lack of DNA leaves this call unchecked. CDR1 is DFQATT, CDR2 SNEGSKA, per germline (reference sequence). This CDR3 is 16 amino acids long. CDR3 protein: CSARDPSGDNPNTIYF.

The chain combines TRBV19 with TRBJ1-3. Germline loops: CDR1 LNHDA, CDR2 SQIVND (reference sequence). The CDR3 is 15 amino acids. The CDR3 spells CASSIPPDSGNTIYF.

The V call is TRBV3-1, the J call TRBJ1-2. The V gene's germline CDR1 is LGHDT and CDR2 YNNKEL (reference sequence). This CDR3 comprises 16 residues. This CDR3 is CASSQGPQVANYGYTF.

The gene calls are TRBV12-3 or TRBV12-4 and TRBJ2-3; TCRdb calls TRBD1, which cannot be checked without DNA. The length of the CDR3 is 15 residues. The CDR3 loop reads CASRSTGADSDTQYF.

The V call is TRBV7-9, the J call TRBJ2-7. This CDR3 is 15 amino acids long. The germline V gene encodes CDR1 SEHNR and CDR2 FQNEAQ (reference sequence). The CDR3 sequence is CASSLDLGSTYEQYF.

The genes are TRBV7-9 and TRBJ2-1. The germline V gene encodes CDR1 SEHNR and CDR2 FQNEAQ (reference sequence). The CDR3 contains 15 residues. CDR3 sequence: CASSFGRLPYNEQFF. The variable domain in full, completed from reference TRBV7-9 and TRBJ2-1, reads DTGVSQNPRHKITKRGQNVTFRCDPISEHNRLYWYRQTLGQGPEFLTYFQNEAQLEKSRLLSDRFSAERPKGSFSTLEIQRTEQGDSAMYLCASSFGRLPYNEQFFGPGTRLTVL.

The chain employs TRBV5-1 and TRBJ2-7; TCRdb indicates TRBD1, and absent DNA this call remains unverified. This CDR3 region has 14 residues. CDR1 and CDR2 from the germline V gene are SGHRS and YFSETQ. CDR3 sequence reads: CASSPDGGTYEQYF. Full variable domain (rest looked up from reference TRBV5-1 and TRBJ2-7): KAGVTQTPRYLIKTRGQQVTLSCSPISGHRSVSWYQQTPGQGLQFLFEYFSETQRNKGNFPGRFSGRQFSNSRSEMNVSTLELGDSALYLCASSPDGGTYEQYFGPGTRLTVT.

The chain uses TRBV5-1 and TRBJ1-1. CDR1 and CDR2 from the germline V gene are SGHRS and YFSETQ. The CDR3 is 14 amino acids. The CDR3 here is CASSQWGGGTEAFF. The full variable domain, its missing parts supplied by reference TRBV5-1 and TRBJ1-1, is KAGVTQTPRYLIKTRGQQVTLSCSPISGHRSVSWYQQTPGQGLQFLFEYFSETQRNKGNFPGRFSGRQFSNSRSEMNVSTLELGDSALYLCASSQWGGGTEAFFGQGTRLTVV.

This chain connects TRBV24-1 to TRBJ1-2; TCRdb picks TRBD1, but there is no DNA to check that call. CDR3 size: 12 residues. Germline V gene data show CDR1 as KGHDR and CDR2 as SFDVKD. CDR3 protein: CATSDTGQGYTF.